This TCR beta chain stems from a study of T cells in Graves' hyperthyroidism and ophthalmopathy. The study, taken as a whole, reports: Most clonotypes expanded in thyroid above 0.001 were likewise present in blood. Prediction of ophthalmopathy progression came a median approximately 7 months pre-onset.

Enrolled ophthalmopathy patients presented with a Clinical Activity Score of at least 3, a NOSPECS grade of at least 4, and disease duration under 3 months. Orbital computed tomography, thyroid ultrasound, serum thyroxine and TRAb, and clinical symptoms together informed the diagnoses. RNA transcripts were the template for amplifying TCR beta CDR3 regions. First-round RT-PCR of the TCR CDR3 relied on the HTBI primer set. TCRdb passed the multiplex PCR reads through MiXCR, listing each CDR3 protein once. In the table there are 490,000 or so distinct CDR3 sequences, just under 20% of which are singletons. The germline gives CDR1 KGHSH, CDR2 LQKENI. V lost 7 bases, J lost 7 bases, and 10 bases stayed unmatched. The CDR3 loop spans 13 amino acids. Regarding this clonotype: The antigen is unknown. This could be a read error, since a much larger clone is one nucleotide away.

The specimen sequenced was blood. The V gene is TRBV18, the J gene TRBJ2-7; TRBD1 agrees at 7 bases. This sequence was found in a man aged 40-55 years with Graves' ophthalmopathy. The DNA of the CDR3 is TGTGCCAGCTTACCTTATGACAGGGTTGAGCAGTACTTC. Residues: CASLPYDRVEQYF.